This TCR beta chain emerged from a study of T cells in Graves' hyperthyroidism and ophthalmopathy. This clonotype was counted at least ten times. It was RNA transcripts that yielded the amplified TCR beta CDR3 regions. Primed by the HTBI set, a first-round RT-PCR was run on the TCR CDR3. MiXCR, applied by TCRdb to the multiplex PCR reads, yields one record per CDR3 protein. The sample holds around 300,000 distinct CDR3 sequences, roughly 15% seen once. The length of the CDR3 is 16 residues. From germline, CDR1 is MGHDK and CDR2 SYGVNS. The ends lost 4 bases at V and 6 bases at J; junction bases unmatched: 14.

The sample consisted of blood. The J gene is TRBJ2-7, the V gene TRBV25-1; TRBD1 aligns across 8 bases. This sequence was found in a woman in her thirties or forties with Graves' hyperthyroidism. The CDR3 nucleotides read TGTGCCAGCAGTGTCCACGGGGGCCGACAGGGGAGCGAGCAGTACTTC. Encoded protein: CASSVHGGRQGSEQYF.